One sample yielded the 5 T cell receptor beta chains listed below, sequenced in a study of T cells in Graves' hyperthyroidism and ophthalmopathy. Amplification of TCR beta CDR3 regions was performed using RNA transcripts as template. TCR CDR3 regions were first amplified by RT-PCR with HTBI primers. TCRdb processed the multiplex PCR reads anew with MiXCR; each CDR3 protein has one entry. The sample holds a few hundred thousand distinct CDR3 sequences, just over 45% seen once. The sample consisted of peripheral blood or thyroid tissue (not recorded which). These receptors were obtained from a woman between 18 and 29 years old with Graves' hyperthyroidism.

This clonotype was found a few times. The chain joins TRBV27 to TRBJ1-5; D not certain. The CDR3 contains 11 residues. Germline-derived CDR1 and CDR2 are MNHEY and SMNVEV (reference sequence). Trimming stripped 5 bases from V and 10 bases from J, with 9 bases between. CDR3 amino acids: CASSTTGPQHF. The CDR3 DNA reads TGTGCCAGCAGTACGACGGGACCCCAGCATTTT.

This clonotype was found many times. The chain has TRBV13 and TRBJ1-2; 11 bases are shared with TRBD1. Losses at the gene ends were 4 bases for V and 2 bases for J; bases not matched to a gene: 9. Germline values: CDR1 PRHDT, CDR2 FYEKMQ (reference sequence). The CDR3 runs to 17 residues. CDR3 region: CASSSGQGASMNYGYTF. The DNA for the CDR3 is TGTGCCAGCAGCTCAGGACAGGGGGCATCAATGAACTATGGCTACACCTTC.

This sequence joins TRBV24-1 and TRBJ1-2, with 8 bases matching TRBD1. In germline, CDR1 is KGHDR, CDR2 SFDVKD. Losses at the gene ends were 4 bases for V and 3 bases for J; bases not matched to a gene: 3. The length of the CDR3 is 14 residues. CDR3 protein: CATSEDRAHYGYTF. CDR3 nucleotides: TGTGCCACCAGTGAGGACAGGGCACACTATGGCTACACCTTC.

The V and J genes are TRBV24-1 and TRBJ2-1; 8 bases map to TRBD2. Per germline, CDR1 KGHDR and CDR2 SFDVKD. This CDR3 has 16 amino acids. V shed 0 bases, J shed 7 bases, and the junction held 7 bases outside the gene matches. In DNA, the CDR3 is TGTGCCACCAGTGATTTGCCCAGCGGGAGAGGAAATGAGCAGTTCTTC. Its translation is CATSDLPSGRGNEQFF.

The J gene is TRBJ2-1, the V gene TRBV12-3 or TRBV12-4; TRBD1 matches 8 bases. There are 13 residues in the CDR3. V was pared by 6 bases and J by 8 bases, with 6 bases of the junction left unmatched. In DNA form, the CDR3 reads TGTGCCAGCAGAGTGGACAGGGAGGATGAGCAGTTCTTC. It translates to CASRVDREDEQFF.